The sequence of this T cell receptor (beta chain) was determined in a study of blood T cell repertoires in COVID-19. About the study: Samples taken during acute and convalescent COVID-19 were collected in the United States, Italy and Spain. Sample material is recorded as cDNA or gDNA derived from T cells, B-cell-depleted T cells, or PBMCs.

Original processing methods: The assay estimated nucleated cells by amplifying reference gene primers. TCRdb keeps only in-frame clones here, not all; method: immunoSEQ multiplex PCR. V and J calls and clone size are as listed in that table; D and trimming were resolved from the DNA. This table holds about 210,000 clones, around 83% found once. This CDR3 is 16 amino acids long. Losses at the gene ends were 2 bases for V and 7 bases for J; bases not matched to a gene: 8. Germline V lookup: CDR1 WNHNN, CDR2 SYGVQD (reference sequence). The receptor's source is a man in his forties or fifties with active or convalescent COVID-19. The sequenced sample consisted of peripheral blood. The gene calls are TRBV10-1 and TRBJ2-1; TRBD2 agrees at 10 bases. The CDR3 loop is CASSEGSSGSVNEQFF. DNA of the CDR3: TGCGCCAGCAGTGAGGGCTCTAGCGGGAGCGTTAATGAGCAGTTCTTC.